This record covers a single TCR beta chain. This specimen comes from a study of control samples from healthy donors and cancer patients. Per the germline V gene, CDR1 is SGHRS and CDR2 is YFSETQ. The CDR3 spans 14 residues. The germline V and J ends were trimmed by 4 bases and 5 bases, with 16 bases remaining between them. TCRdb keeps only in-frame clones here, not all; method: immunoSEQ multiplex PCR. The data contain 20,000 to 25,000 clones, approximately 89% of them singletons. V usage is TRBV5-1 and J usage is TRBJ2-7; no clear D. Sample: PBMCs. The receptor was derived from a man in his sixties with head and neck cancer. The CDR3 loop is CASSLAQVGDEQYF. CDR3 nucleotides: TGCGCCAGCAGCCTGGCCCAGGTCGGTGACGAGCAGTACTTC.